This T cell receptor beta chain was profiled in a study of blood T cell repertoires in COVID-19. Study-level information: Some COVID-19 samples were acute and others convalescent; all came from the United States, Italy and Spain. PBMCs, B-cell-depleted T cells, or T cells were the source of the cDNA or gDNA that made up the material.

The CDR3 is 16 amino acids. From germline, CDR1 is SGHRS and CDR2 YFSETQ. After removal of 4 bases from V and 0 bases from J, the junction contained 7 bases not matched to a gene. Per the authors' pipeline: Counts of nucleated cells, estimated from reference gene primer amplification, were obtained. Clones were read by immunoSEQ multiplex PCR, and TCRdb kept only the in-frame ones, dropping some. That table furnishes V, J and clone size, whereas the DNA furnished D and trimming. The table lists around 150,000 clones, roughly 77% of them singletons. The clonotype originates from a human donor in a cohort sampled during active COVID-19. V gene TRBV5-1 combines with J gene TRBJ1-3; the match to TRBD1 covers 7 bases. Material for sequencing was peripheral blood. CDR3 in amino acids: CASSQGTAHSGNTIYF. Here the CDR3 DNA reads TGCGCCAGCAGCCAAGGGACAGCTCACTCTGGAAACACCATATATTTT.